This TCR beta chain was profiled in a study of shared clonotypes between healthy human individuals. Study-level information: The study used three CD4 naive, three CD4 memory, two CD8 naive and one CD8 memory plate per donor.

The ends lost 2 bases at V and 2 bases at J; junction bases unmatched: 1. CDR1 SQVTM and CDR2 ANQGSEA come from the germline V gene. This CDR3 contains 13 residues. Worth noting for this clone: Other DNA variants within this sample encode the same CDR3.

The authors ran the assay at deep level. Study processing details: Junction-only immunoSEQ data arrived without quality scores, meaning filtering differed. Sequencing was performed with immunoSEQ multiplex PCR; in TCRdb, only in-frame clones are kept and a portion is missing. That table supplies the V and J calls and clone size; D and trimming were determined from the DNA. The table lists around 2,000,000 clones, approximately 95% of them singletons. Naive CD8 cells were CD45RO-negative, positively selected for CCR7, excluding terminally differentiated effector memory CD45RA+ cells. The sample consisted of naive CD8+ T cells sorted from blood. The origin of this receptor is a man younger than 35 in good health. The chain has TRBV29-1 and TRBJ2-7; 9 positions agree with TRBD2. The DNA of the CDR3 is TGCAGCGTTGAACTAGCGGGAACCTACGAGCAGTACTTC. It codes for CSVELAGTYEQYF.